Following are 28 T cell receptor beta chains from one sample sequenced in a study of human T cells and chemical hapten exposure. TCRdb recomputed calls from the RACE reads with MiXCR, one row per CDR3 protein. Among some 84,000 distinct CDR3 sequences, 8.5% were seen once, and the ten largest hold around 2.6%. This sample's time point: pre-sensitization, week 0. Stated treatment: therapeutic diphenylcyclopropenone sensitization with weekly scalp DPC. The material sequenced was whole blood, taken in connection with sensitization to the hapten diphenylcyclopropenone (DPC). All receptors come from a man between 40 and 49 years old with alopecia areata. Some clones in this sample may be carry-over from other donors' samples.

A few counts support this clonotype. At one end, the junction sequence differs from germline, possibly due to a read error. This chain uses TRBV7-2 with TRBJ1-5; D unclear. CDR3 length: 14 residues. Germline V gene lookup returns CDR1 SGHTA and CDR2 FQGNSA. CDR3 coding DNA: TGTGCCAGCAGCCCTGACCAGAGCACTCAGCCCCAGCATTTT. Encoded protein: CASSPDQSTQPQHF.

This clonotype was observed a few times. The chain joins TRBV7-2 to TRBJ2-7; D is ambiguous. V was clipped by 5 bases and J by 6 bases, with 20 bases between them. The CDR3 runs to 15 residues. CDR1 is SGHTA and CDR2 is FQGNSA in the germline V gene. The CDR3 region is CASSRLTHGSREQYV. CDR3 bases: TGTGCCAGCAGCAGACTTACCCACGGGTCTCGCGAGCAGTACGTC.

At least ten counts were recorded for this clonotype. The rearrangement joins TRBV21-1 to TRBJ1-3. TRBV21-1 is a pseudogene segment. The length of the CDR3 is 9 residues. The CDR3 loop reads CASNNTIYF. The CDR3 DNA reads as TGTGCCAGCAACAACACCATATATTTT.

This clonotype showed up just a few times. The chain carries TRBV7-2 and TRBJ2-7; a possible D gene is TRBD2 (5 bases). The CDR3 is 14 residues long. Germline CDR1 and CDR2: SGHTA and FQGNSA. V was clipped by 0 bases and J by 1 base, with 7 bases between them. CDR3 in DNA: TGTGCCAGCAGCTTAGCCGGGGTTTCCTACGAGCAGTACGTC. It codes for CASSLAGVSYEQYV.

At least ten counts were recorded for this clonotype. V and J are TRBV15 and TRBJ2-3; 7 bases fit TRBD2. The germline CDR1 and CDR2 sequences are LNHNV and YYDKDF (reference sequence). J lost 0 bases, V lost 5 bases, and 2 bases had no gene match. The CDR3 spans 14 residues. CDR3 sequence reads: CATSWGGSTDTQYF. The CDR3 nucleotides are TGTGCCACCAGCTGGGGGGGTAGCACAGATACGCAGTATTTT.

This clonotype was seen more than once but under ten times. J is TRBJ2-1 and V is TRBV6-5, with TRBD2 matching over 15 bases. The V and J ends lost 6 bases and 1 base, in that order; junction bases with no gene match: 10. Per germline, CDR1 MNHEY and CDR2 SVGAGI. The CDR3 contains 19 residues. CDR3 coding DNA: TGTGCCAGCAGGTCTAATACGGGACTAGCGGGAGGATCCTACAATGAGCAGTTCTTC. Its protein product is CASRSNTGLAGGSYNEQFF.

This clonotype was recorded a few times. This rearrangement joins TRBV5-8 to TRBJ1-3; no firm D call. The V end lost 0 bases, the J end lost 0 bases, and 7 bases lay between the germline ends. Germline lookup yields CDR1 SGHTS and CDR2 YDEGEE. The CDR3 totals 15 residues. CDR3: CASSLGGLSGNTIYF. The DNA for the CDR3 is TGTGCCAGCAGCTTGGGGGGTCTCTCTGGAAACACCATATATTTT.

This clonotype was detected many times. The chain joins TRBV28 to TRBJ1-5; no clear D gene. CDR3 length equals 14 residues. The ends were cut back, 6 bases at V and 1 base at J, with 10 bases in the middle. Germline values: CDR1 MDHEN, CDR2 SYDVKM. The CDR3 region is CASSRIASNQPQHF. CDR3 bases: TGTGCCAGCAGCCGTATTGCGAGCAATCAGCCCCAGCATTTT.

This clonotype was counted a few times. The genes are TRBV4-1 and TRBJ2-3; D is undetermined. This CDR3 is built from 17 residues. V shed 5 bases and J shed 2 bases, with 20 bases lying between them. Germline V CDR1 and CDR2: MGHRA, YSYEKL. The CDR3 sequence: CASSGDFRVEFTDTQYF. The CDR3 bases are TGCGCCAGCAGCGGAGATTTCAGAGTTGAATTCACAGATACGCAGTATTTT.

The chain has TRBV7-9 and TRBJ1-2; the D gene is possibly TRBD1 (6 bases). With 5 bases removed from V and 5 bases from J, the gap between germline ends came to 18 bases. CDR1 and CDR2 (germline): SEHNR, FQNEAQ (reference sequence). CDR3 length: 15 amino acids. CDR3 bases: TGTGCCAGCAGCCAATCCGACAGGCCCCTTTATGGCTACACCTTC. As protein: CASSQSDRPLYGYTF.

This clonotype has only a few counts. The chain links TRBV24-1 to TRBJ2-3; possible D gene TRBD2, 6 bases. The CDR3 loop spans 15 amino acids. V gave up 1 base and J gave up 2 bases, with 9 bases separating them. The germline V gene encodes CDR1 KGHDR and CDR2 SFDVKD. The CDR3 nucleotides are TGTGCCACCAGTGATTTCGGAGGGGCCACAGATACGCAGTATTTT. It yields the protein CATSDFGGATDTQYF.

At least ten counts were recorded for this clonotype. V usage is TRBV4-2 and J usage is TRBJ2-5; 8 bases fit TRBD1. Germline CDR1 LGHNA, CDR2 YNFKEQ. The CDR3 has 15 residues. V trimming: 4 bases; J trimming: 2 bases; junction bases outside the gene matches: 6. The CDR3 DNA reads TGTGCCAGCAGCCCGGGGACAGGTCTTCAAGAGACCCAGTACTTC. This sequence encodes CASSPGTGLQETQYF.

V and J are TRBV14 and TRBJ2-1; D unclear. This CDR3 region has 12 residues. Looked up from germline, CDR1 is SGHDN and CDR2 is FVKESK. The V end was cut by 0 bases, the J end by 10 bases, with 7 bases between. CDR3 amino acids: CASSQDSLEQFF. CDR3 sequence (DNA): TGTGCCAGCAGCCAAGATTCACTAGAGCAGTTCTTC.

J is TRBJ1-1 and V is TRBV7-3; D not certain. V was clipped by 5 bases and J by 2 bases, with 6 bases between them. This CDR3 region has 12 residues. The germline V gene has CDR1 SGHTA and CDR2 FQGTGA. The CDR3 sequence: CASSQDNTEAFF. The CDR3 DNA is TGTGCCAGCAGCCAGGACAACACTGAAGCTTTCTTT.

There are many counts of this clonotype. The V call is TRBV6-2 or TRBV6-3, the J call TRBJ1-2, with 10 bases that match TRBD1. The CDR3 loop spans 16 amino acids. V lost 4 bases and J lost 8; bases outside the gene matches: 13. Germline V gene sequence: CDR1 MNHEY, CDR2 SVGEGT. CDR3 coding DNA: TGTGCCAGCAGTTCACCGGGACAGGGGCCTTCCCGGGGCTACACCTTC. Amino acid sequence: CASSSPGQGPSRGYTF.

A few counts support this clonotype. The CDR3 here is CASSWDRGHMGQPQHF. CDR3 DNA: TGTGCCAGCAGTTGGGACAGGGGTCATATGGGTCAGCCCCAGCATTTT. The gene calls are TRBV6-2 or TRBV6-3 and TRBJ1-5; 10 positions agree with TRBD1. Germline V gene lookup returns CDR1 MNHEY and CDR2 SVGEGT. CDR3 length: 16 amino acids. V was clipped by 4 bases and J by 6 bases; unmatched bases: 9.

In its sample, this clonotype was seen a few times. This chain connects TRBV11-3 to TRBJ2-7; 7 bases map to TRBD1. J lost 6 bases, V lost 5 bases, and 7 bases had no gene match. CDR1 SGHNT and CDR2 YENEEA come from the germline V gene. CDR3 length: 13 amino acids. DNA of the CDR3: TGTGCCAGCAGCCCCCGACAGGGCGGCGAGCAGTACGTC. Its translation is CASSPRQGGEQYV.

This clonotype turned up a few times. The chain carries TRBV6-2 or TRBV6-3 and TRBJ2-1, with a tentative D call TRBD2 (7 bases). This CDR3 has 16 amino acids. Germline V lookup: CDR1 MNHEY, CDR2 SVGEGT. With 11 bases removed from V and 2 bases from J, the gap between germline ends came to 22 bases. As DNA, the CDR3 is TGTGCCGGGGGGGGCCGGGGGCAGGCAACCTACAATGAGCAGTTCTTC. Translating gives CAGGGRGQATYNEQFF.

This clonotype was recorded many times. CDR3 bases: TGTGCCAGCAGCCAAGGACAGGGGAGCACAGATACGCAGTATTTT. Encoded protein: CASSQGQGSTDTQYF. The V gene is TRBV4-2, the J gene TRBJ2-3, with 8 bases aligning to TRBD1. This CDR3 is 15 amino acids long. Per germline, CDR1 LGHNA and CDR2 YNFKEQ. Trimming at V came to 1 base and at J to 0 bases, leaving 0 bases not matched to a gene.

This clonotype occurred many times. V gene TRBV7-9 combines with J gene TRBJ1-6; 9 positions agree with TRBD1. There are 14 residues in the CDR3. CDR1 and CDR2 from the germline V gene are SEHNR and FQNEAQ (reference sequence). V gave up 4 bases and J gave up 10 bases; unmatched junction bases: 5. The CDR3: CASSSGQGRSPLHF. The CDR3 nucleotides read TGTGCCAGCAGCTCGGGACAGGGACGGTCACCCCTCCACTTT.

This clonotype appeared a few times. In nucleotides, the CDR3 is TGCGCCAGCAGCCAAGATCACGCAGAGAACACTGAAGCTTTCTTT. It yields the protein CASSQDHAENTEAFF. The gene calls are TRBV4-3 and TRBJ1-1; D is unclear. Per germline, CDR1 LGHNA and CDR2 YSLEER. The V end lost 0 bases, the J end lost 1 base, and 9 bases lay between the germline ends. This CDR3 is built from 15 residues.

This clonotype was detected many times. The gene calls are TRBV29-1 and TRBJ2-3; 11 bases line up with TRBD2. Germline V CDR1 and CDR2: SQVTM, ANQGSEA. The CDR3 length is 14 residues. V trimming: 4 bases; J trimming: 6 bases; junction bases outside the gene matches: 6. The CDR3 is CSVATSGSVDTQYF. Here the CDR3 DNA reads TGCAGCGTTGCTACTAGCGGGAGCGTGGATACGCAGTATTTT.

With respect to this clonotype: Possible read error: a much larger clone is one base away. This sequence joins TRBV6-6 and TRBJ2-4; 7 bases line up with TRBD1. V lost 0 bases and J lost 9; bases outside the gene matches: 8. Per the germline V gene, CDR1 is MNHNY and CDR2 is SVGAGI (reference sequence). This CDR3 is built from 15 residues. CDR3 nucleotides: TGTGCCAGCAGTTACTCCGTCGACAGGGCTGGCATTCAGTACTTC. Amino acid sequence: CASSYSVDRAGIQYF.

The V call is TRBV7-2, the J call TRBJ1-5, with TRBD1 identical over 7 bases. The CDR3 loop spans 15 amino acids. The V segment lost 7 bases and the J segment 2 bases; nucleotides outside the gene matches: 8. Germline V gene lookup returns CDR1 SGHTA and CDR2 FQGNSA. CDR3 protein: CASTIDRAGNQPQHF. In DNA form, the CDR3 reads TGTGCCAGCACCATAGACAGGGCGGGCAATCAGCCCCAGCATTTT.

The J gene is TRBJ2-3, the V gene TRBV5-4, with D uncertain. Germline-derived CDR1 and CDR2 are SGHNT and YYREEE (reference sequence). V shed 0 bases and J shed 2 bases, with 10 bases lying between them. CDR3 length: 15 residues. The CDR3 here is CASSLVGRITDTQYF. In DNA form, the CDR3 reads TGTGCCAGCAGCTTGGTTGGGCGAATCACAGATACGCAGTATTTT.

This clonotype showed up many times. The chain has TRBV5-1 and TRBJ1-1, with TRBD1 matching 10 bases. CDR1 is SGHRS and CDR2 is YFSETQ in the germline V gene. Germline trimming cut 4 bases from V and 3 bases from J; bases unmatched to any gene: 6. The CDR3 contains 15 residues. CDR3 DNA sequence: TGCGCCAGCAGCCAAGGGACAGGGGATGACACTGAAGCTTTCTTT. It encodes CASSQGTGDDTEAFF.

There are a few counts of this clonotype. The V and J genes are TRBV6-1 and TRBJ2-3; 9 bases line up with TRBD1. CDR3 length: 14 amino acids. Germline lookup yields CDR1 MNHNS and CDR2 SASEGT. Trimming at V came to 4 bases and at J to 5 bases, leaving 4 bases not matched to a gene. The CDR3: CASSGRTGVDTQYF. The CDR3 bases are TGTGCCAGCAGTGGTCGGACAGGGGTAGATACGCAGTATTTT.

This clonotype has a count of ten or more. The V and J genes are TRBV7-2 and TRBJ2-3, with D possibly being TRBD1 (5 bases). Per the germline V gene, CDR1 is SGHTA and CDR2 is FQGNSA. V lost 3 bases and J lost 4, with 11 bases in between. The CDR3 totals 14 residues. Here the CDR3 reads CASSFRAGPDTQYF. The DNA of the CDR3 is TGTGCCAGCAGCTTCCGCGCAGGGCCAGATACGCAGTATTTT.